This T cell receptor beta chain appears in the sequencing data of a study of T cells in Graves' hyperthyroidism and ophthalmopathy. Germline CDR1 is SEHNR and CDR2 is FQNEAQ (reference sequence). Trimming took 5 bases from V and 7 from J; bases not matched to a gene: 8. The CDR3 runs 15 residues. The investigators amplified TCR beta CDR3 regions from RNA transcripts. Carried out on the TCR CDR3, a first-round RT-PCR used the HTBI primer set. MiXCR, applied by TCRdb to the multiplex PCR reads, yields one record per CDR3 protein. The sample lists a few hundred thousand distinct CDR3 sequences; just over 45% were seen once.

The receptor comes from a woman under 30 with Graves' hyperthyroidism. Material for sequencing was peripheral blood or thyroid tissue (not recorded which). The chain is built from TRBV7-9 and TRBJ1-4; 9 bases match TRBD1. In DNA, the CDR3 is TGTGCCAGCAGCCAAGGACAGGGGAGGACTGAAAAACTGTTTTTT. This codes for CASSQGQGRTEKLFF.